This TCR beta chain was identified during a study of blood T cell repertoires in COVID-19. Per the germline V gene, CDR1 is SGHDT and CDR2 is YYEEEE. The CDR3 has 13 amino acids. The V and J ends lost 2 bases and 2 bases respectively, with 8 bases between them. Here immunoSEQ multiplex PCR was the method, and the copy in TCRdb shows in-frame clones only, minus some. The sample has around 160,000 clones, around 83% seen once. Sequencing was carried out using PBMCs or T cells enriched from blood (not recorded which). The V and J genes are TRBV5-6 and TRBJ2-7; D gene ambiguous. The TCR sequence derives from a woman in her forties or fifties who had been exposed to COVID-19. As DNA, the CDR3 is TGTGCCAGCAGCTTTTCAGGTCCCTACGAGCAGTACTTC. Amino acids: CASSFSGPYEQYF.